The present TCR beta chain was sequenced within a study of T cells in Graves' hyperthyroidism and ophthalmopathy. Patients were excluded for uncontrolled infection, other autoimmune disease, pregnancy or lactation. In making diagnoses, clinical symptoms, serum thyroxine and TRAb, thyroid ultrasound and orbital computed tomography were all used. Germline values: CDR1 MNHEY, CDR2 SVGAGI. The CDR3 length is 16 residues. The V end was cut by 0 bases, the J end by 1 base, with 10 bases between. Findings and caveats of the study: Ophthalmopathy was told apart from stable hyperthyroidism by a 13 V-J model. Within blood appeared most thyroid clonotypes that had expanded above 0.001.

RNA transcripts were the template for amplifying TCR beta CDR3 regions. First-round RT-PCR of the TCR CDR3 relied on the HTBI primer set. TCRdb analysed the multiplex PCR reads with MiXCR anew, one entry per CDR3 protein. The data show roughly 240,000 distinct CDR3 sequences, over 15% seen once. This clonotype occurred many times. What it binds is unknown. The clonotype originates from a young woman with Graves' ophthalmopathy. V usage is TRBV6-5 and J usage is TRBJ2-1, with D perhaps matching TRBD1 (6 bases). Sequencing was carried out using blood. CDR3 sequence: CASSYSNQGSYNEQFF. In DNA, the CDR3 is TGTGCCAGCAGTTACTCTAACCAGGGGTCCTACAATGAGCAGTTCTTC.